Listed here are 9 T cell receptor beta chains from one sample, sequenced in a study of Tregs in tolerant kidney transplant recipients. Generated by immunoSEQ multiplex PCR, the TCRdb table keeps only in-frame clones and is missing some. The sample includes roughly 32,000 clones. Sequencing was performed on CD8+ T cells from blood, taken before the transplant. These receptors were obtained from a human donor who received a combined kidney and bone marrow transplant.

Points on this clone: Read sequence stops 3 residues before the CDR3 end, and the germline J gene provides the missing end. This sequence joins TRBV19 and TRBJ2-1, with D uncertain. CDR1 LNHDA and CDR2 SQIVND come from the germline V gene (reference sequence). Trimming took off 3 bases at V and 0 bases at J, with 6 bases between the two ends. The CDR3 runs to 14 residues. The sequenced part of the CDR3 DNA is TGTGCCAGTAGTATCTCTACCTCCTACAATGAG. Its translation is CASSISTSYNE. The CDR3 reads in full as CASSISTSYNEQFF.

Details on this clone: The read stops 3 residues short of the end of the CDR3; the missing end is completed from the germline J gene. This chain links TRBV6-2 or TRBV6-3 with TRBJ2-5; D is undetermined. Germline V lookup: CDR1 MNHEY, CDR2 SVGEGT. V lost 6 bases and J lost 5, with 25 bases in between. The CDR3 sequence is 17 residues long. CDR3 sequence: CASSPPGRVALMETQYF. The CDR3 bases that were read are TGTGCCAGCAGCCCCCCCGGTAGAGTAGCTCTAATGGAGACC.

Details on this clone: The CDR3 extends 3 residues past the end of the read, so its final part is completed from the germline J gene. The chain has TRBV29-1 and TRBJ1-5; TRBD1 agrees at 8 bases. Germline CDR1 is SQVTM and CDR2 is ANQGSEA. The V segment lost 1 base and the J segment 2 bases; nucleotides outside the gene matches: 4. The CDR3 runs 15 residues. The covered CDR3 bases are TGCAGCGTTGAAGCGACAGGGGATGGCAATCAGCCC. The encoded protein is CSVEATGDGNQP. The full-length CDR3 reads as CSVEATGDGNQPQHF. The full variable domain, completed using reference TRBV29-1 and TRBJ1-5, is SAVISQKPSRDICQRGTSLTIQCQVDSQVTMMFWYRQQPGQSLTLIATANQGSEATYESGFVIDKFPISRPNLTFSTLTVSNMSPEDSSIYLCSVEATGDGNQPQHFGDGTRLSIL.

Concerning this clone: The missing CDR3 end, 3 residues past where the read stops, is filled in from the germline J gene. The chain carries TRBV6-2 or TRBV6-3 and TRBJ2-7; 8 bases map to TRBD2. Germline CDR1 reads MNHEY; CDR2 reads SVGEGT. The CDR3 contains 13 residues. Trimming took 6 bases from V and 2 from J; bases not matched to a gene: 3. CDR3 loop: CASSLAGPYEQYF. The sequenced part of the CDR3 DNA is TGTGCCAGCAGCCTAGCGGGCCCCTACGAG.

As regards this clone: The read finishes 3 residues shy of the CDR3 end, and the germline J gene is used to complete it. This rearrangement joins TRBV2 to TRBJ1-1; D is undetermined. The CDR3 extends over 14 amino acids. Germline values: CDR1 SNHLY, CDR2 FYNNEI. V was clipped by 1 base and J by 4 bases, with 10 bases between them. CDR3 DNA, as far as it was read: TGTGCCAGCAGTGAAGGGGTGCGGGCCACTGAA. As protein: CASSEGVRATE. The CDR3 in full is CASSEGVRATEAFF. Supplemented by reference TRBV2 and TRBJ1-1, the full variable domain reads EPEVTQTPSHQVTQMGQEVILRCVPISNHLYFYWYRQILGQKVEFLVSFYNNEISEKSEIFDDQFSVERPDGSNFTLKIRSTKLEDSAMYFCASSEGVRATEAFFGQGTRLTVV.

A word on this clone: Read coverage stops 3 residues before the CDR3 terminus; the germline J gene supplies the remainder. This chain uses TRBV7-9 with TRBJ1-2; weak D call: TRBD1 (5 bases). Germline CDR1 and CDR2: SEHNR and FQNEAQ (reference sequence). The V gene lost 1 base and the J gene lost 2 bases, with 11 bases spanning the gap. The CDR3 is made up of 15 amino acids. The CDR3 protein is CASSLGVGGNYGYTF. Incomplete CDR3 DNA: TGTGCCAGCAGCTTAGGGGTCGGGGGGAACTATGGC.

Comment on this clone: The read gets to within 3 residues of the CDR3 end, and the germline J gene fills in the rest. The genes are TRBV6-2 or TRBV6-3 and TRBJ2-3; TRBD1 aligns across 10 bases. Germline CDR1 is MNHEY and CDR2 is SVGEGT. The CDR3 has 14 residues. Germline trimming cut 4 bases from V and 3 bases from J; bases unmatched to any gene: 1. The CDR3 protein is CASSSGQGTDTQYF. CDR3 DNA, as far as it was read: TGTGCCAGCAGTTCGGGACAGGGGACAGATACG.

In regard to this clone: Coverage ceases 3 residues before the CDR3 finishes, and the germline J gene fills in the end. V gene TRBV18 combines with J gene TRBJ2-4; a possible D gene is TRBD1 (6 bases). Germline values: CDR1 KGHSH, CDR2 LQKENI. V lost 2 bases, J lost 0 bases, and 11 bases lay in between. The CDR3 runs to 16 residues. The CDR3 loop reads CASSPEGDLAKNIQYF. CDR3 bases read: TGTGCCAGCTCACCAGAGGGGGACCTAGCCAAAAACATT.

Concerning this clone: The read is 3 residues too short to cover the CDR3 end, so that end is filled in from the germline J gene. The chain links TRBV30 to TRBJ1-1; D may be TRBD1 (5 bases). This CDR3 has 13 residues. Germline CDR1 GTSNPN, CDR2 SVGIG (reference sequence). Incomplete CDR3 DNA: TGTGCGGCAAAGGGGCAGACCGTCACTGAA. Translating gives CAAKGQTVTE. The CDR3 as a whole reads CAAKGQTVTEAFF.